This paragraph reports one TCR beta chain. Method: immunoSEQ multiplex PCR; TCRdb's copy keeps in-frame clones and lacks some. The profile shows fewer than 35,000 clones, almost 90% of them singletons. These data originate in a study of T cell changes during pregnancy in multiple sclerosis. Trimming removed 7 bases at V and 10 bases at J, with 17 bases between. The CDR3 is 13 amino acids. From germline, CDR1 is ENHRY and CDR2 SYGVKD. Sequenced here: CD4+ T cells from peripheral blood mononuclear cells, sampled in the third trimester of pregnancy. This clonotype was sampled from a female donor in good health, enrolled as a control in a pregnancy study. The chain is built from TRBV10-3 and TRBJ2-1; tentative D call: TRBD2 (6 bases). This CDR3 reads CAITESPSDEQFF. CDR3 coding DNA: TGTGCCATCACCGAGTCCCCTAGCGACGAGCAGTTCTTC.